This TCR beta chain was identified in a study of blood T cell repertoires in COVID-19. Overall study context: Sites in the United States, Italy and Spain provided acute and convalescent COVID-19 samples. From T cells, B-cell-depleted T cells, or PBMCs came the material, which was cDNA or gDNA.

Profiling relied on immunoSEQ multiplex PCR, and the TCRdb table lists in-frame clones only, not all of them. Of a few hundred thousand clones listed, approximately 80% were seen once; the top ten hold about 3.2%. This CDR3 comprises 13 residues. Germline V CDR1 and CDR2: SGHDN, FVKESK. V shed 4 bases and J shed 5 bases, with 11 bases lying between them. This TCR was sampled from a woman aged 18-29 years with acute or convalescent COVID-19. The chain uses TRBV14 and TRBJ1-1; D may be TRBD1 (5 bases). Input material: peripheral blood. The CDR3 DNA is TGTGCCAGCAGCCTCAGGGAGGAAACTGAAGCTTTCTTT. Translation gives CASSLREETEAFF.